This section outlines one TCR beta chain sequence together with its context. Authors' processing steps: Amplification of reference gene primers provided the estimated nucleated cell counts. Only in-frame clones appear in the TCRdb table, and some are missing; sequencing was by immunoSEQ multiplex PCR. V and J calls and clone size are given by that table; D and trimming were obtained from the DNA. Of around 100,000 clones in the sample, just over 85% are singletons; the top ten hold around 5%. The data were obtained in a study of blood T cell repertoires in COVID-19. Study details: Material from acute and convalescent COVID-19 was sourced from the United States, Italy and Spain. The analysed material was cDNA or gDNA that came from T cells, B-cell-depleted T cells, or PBMCs.

Germline assignment: CDR1 SGHAT and CDR2 FQNNGV. The length of the CDR3 is 16 residues. V lost 7 bases and J 0 bases, leaving 19 bases between the germline ends. Material for sequencing was peripheral blood. The V and J genes are TRBV11-2 and TRBJ2-7, with D possibly being TRBD2 (6 bases). The source of this sequence is a human donor in a cohort sampled during active COVID-19. The CDR3 spells CASNQPGLGSSYEQYF. The CDR3 coding sequence is TGTGCCAGCAACCAGCCGGGGCTCGGGAGCTCCTACGAGCAGTACTTC.